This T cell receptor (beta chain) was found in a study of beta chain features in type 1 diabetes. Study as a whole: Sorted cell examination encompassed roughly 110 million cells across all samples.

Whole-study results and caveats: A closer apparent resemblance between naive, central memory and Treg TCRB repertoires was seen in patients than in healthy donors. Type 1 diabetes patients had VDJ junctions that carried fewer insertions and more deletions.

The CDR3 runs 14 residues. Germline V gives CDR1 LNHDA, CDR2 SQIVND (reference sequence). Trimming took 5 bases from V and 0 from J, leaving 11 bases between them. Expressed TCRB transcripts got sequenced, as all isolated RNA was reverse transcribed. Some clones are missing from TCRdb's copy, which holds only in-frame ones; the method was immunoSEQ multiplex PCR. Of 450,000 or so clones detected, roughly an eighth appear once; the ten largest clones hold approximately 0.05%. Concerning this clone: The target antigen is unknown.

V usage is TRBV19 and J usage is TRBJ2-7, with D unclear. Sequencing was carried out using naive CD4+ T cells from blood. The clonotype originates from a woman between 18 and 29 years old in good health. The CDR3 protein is CASSPSRPSYEQYF. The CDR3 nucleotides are TGTGCCAGTAGTCCGTCACGACCCTCCTACGAGCAGTACTTC.